This T cell receptor (beta chain) was retrieved from a study of T cell responses to AZD1222 COVID-19 vaccine (dated by TCRdb to about 2021). General notes on the study: A total of more than 230 trial participants underwent TCR sequencing, of whom around 210 had received two doses of AZD1222 and about 25 had received two doses of the MenACWY control vaccine. Enrollment into the trials was organized by age into subgroups of 18-55, 56-69 and 70-plus years, and those subgroups contained around 150, 28 and 57 TCR-sequenced participants, respectively.

The paper's findings and limits, for the study overall: No day 14 peak-response samples were available, so repertoires were characterized only after the peak T cell response. Participants were mostly white British and included more females than males, and it was suggested by the authors that clonal diversity may have been underestimated. The 56-69-year group was small, and its depth increase did not reach significance, likely because of low power. Epitopes outside the regions mutated in the B.1.351 and B.1.1.7 variants were reportedly recognized by nearly half of the unique spike-specific TCRs. A significant rise in spike-specific TCR breadth and depth was observed after two AZD1222 doses relative to day 0 and relative to MenACWY recipients. Vaccine-associated CD4 TCRs spanned the whole spike protein, with dominant responses in regions 160-218 and 743-854. Conclusions about previously exposed vaccinees are limited because only five to seven AZD1222 recipients were SARS-CoV-2 seropositive at baseline.

Regarding this clone: What this receptor recognizes is not known. Base qualities are not at hand, and no much larger clone is one base apart.

The CDR3 contains 16 residues, cysteine and phenylalanine counted. The only DNA kept is the CDR3, 48 bases in frame from the first base. Here V drops 2 bases and J drops 1 base, and the junction holds 1 base not matched to any gene. The germline V gene gives CDR1 as SGHRS and CDR2 as YFSETQ. The CDR3 regions of human TCRbeta chains were analyzed by immunosequencing. In the source study's methods: TCRs in the repertoires were matched against a reference library of SARS-CoV-2-specific TCRs that had been generated with the MIRA antigen-specificity platform. Breadth was defined as the fraction of unique TCRs that were SARS-CoV-2-associated, and depth was defined as the fraction of total T cells that were SARS-CoV-2-associated. Using the MIRA data, every spike-specific TCR was mapped to the spike region that the TCR reacted to and assigned to either a CD4 or a CD8 class. Log10-transformed breadth and depth values were compared by one-way ANOVA with Sidak's multiple comparisons tests. What TCRdb holds here is the immuneACCESS table cut down to in-frame rearrangements. Part of the clones is not present; checked against another copy, under half of the missing clones reflect an unresolved V gene, and the others are unexplained. Clonal size and the V and J genes are those of that table, whereas D and trimming came from the DNA. A total of 150,000 to 200,000 clones appear in this sample, around 94% of them only once. The top ten clones comprise approximately 4.6% of the sample.

The meaning of the sample's time point label: about 28 days (+/-7) after the second vaccine dose. AZD1222 recipients with second doses at about 4 weeks or about 12 weeks were pooled, because spike-specific TCR depth and breadth did not differ between schedules. Samples from vaccinated people were obtained from the UK trials COV001 and COV002, which included a single-blind randomized controlled phase 2/3 trial of AZD1222 (ChAdOx1 nCoV-19) in healthy adults. For TCRbeta chain sequencing, PBMC samples were collected from trial participants at day 0 and at day 28 after the second dose. This TCR derives from an adult who received the AZD1222 COVID-19 vaccine. The chain uses TRBV5-1 and TRBJ2-2, and TRBD2 aligns with 11 junction nucleotides. The source was peripheral blood, collected 28 days after the second AZD1222 dose. Here is the DNA: TGCGCCAGCAGCTTAGGGACTAGCGGGAACACCGGGGAGCTGTTTTTT. Its protein reads: CASSLGTSGNTGELFF.